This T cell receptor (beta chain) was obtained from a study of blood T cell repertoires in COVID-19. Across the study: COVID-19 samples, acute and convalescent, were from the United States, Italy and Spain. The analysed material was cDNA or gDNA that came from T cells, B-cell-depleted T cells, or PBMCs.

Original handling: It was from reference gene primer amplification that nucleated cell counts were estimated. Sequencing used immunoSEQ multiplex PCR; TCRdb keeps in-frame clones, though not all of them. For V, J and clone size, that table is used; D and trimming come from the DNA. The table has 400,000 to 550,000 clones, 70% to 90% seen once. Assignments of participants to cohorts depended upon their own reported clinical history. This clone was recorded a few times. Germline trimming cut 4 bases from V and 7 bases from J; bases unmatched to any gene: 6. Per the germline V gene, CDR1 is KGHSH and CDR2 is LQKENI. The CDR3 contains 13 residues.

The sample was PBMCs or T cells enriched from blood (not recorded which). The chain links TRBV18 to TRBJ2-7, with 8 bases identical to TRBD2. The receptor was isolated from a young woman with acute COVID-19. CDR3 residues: CASSLSGGGEQYF. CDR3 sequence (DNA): TGTGCCAGCTCACTGTCGGGAGGGGGGGAGCAGTACTTC.